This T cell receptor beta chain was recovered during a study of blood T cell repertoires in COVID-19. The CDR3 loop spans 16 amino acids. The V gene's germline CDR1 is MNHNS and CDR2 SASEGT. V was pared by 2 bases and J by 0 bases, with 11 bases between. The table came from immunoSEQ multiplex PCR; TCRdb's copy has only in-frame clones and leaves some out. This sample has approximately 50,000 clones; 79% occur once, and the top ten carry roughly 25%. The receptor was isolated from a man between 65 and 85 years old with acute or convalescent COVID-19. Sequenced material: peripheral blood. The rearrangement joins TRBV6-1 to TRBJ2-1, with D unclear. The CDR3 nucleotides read TGTGCCAGCAGTGAATTCACGACGGGCTCCTACAATGAGCAGTTCTTC. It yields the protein CASSEFTTGSYNEQFF.